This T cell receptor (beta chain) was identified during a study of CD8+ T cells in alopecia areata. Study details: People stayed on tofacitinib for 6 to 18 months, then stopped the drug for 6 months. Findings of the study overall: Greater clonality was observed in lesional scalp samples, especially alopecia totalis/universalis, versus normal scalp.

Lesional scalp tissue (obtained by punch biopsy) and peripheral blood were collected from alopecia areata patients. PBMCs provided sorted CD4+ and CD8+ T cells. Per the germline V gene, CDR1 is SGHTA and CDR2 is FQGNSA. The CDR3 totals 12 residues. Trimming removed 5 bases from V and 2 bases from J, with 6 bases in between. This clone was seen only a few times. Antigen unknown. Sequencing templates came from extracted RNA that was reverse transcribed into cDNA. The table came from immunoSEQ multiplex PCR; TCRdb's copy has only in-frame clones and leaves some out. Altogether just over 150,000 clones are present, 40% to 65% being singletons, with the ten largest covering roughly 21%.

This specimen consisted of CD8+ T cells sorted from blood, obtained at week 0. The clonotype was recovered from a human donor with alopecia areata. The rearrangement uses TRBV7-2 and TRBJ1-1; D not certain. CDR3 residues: CASSNVNTEAFF. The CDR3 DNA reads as TGTGCCAGCAGCAACGTTAACACTGAAGCTTTCTTT.